One and the same sample provided the 20 T cell receptor beta chains below, sequenced in a study of blood T cell repertoires in COVID-19. Repertoires were generated with immunoSEQ multiplex PCR, while TCRdb's copy carries only in-frame clones and drops some. The table records under 500,000 clones, around nine tenths of them present only once. Sequenced input: PBMCs or T cells enriched from blood (not recorded which). These receptors were taken from a woman younger than 30 with acute COVID-19.

This clone was picked up one time. The rearrangement joins TRBV27 to TRBJ2-7; 8 bases align to TRBD2. Germline CDR1 and CDR2: MNHEY and SMNVEV (reference sequence). The ends lost 5 bases at V and 4 bases at J; junction bases unmatched: 10. The CDR3 consists of 15 residues. CDR3 coding DNA: TGTGCCAGCAGTCACAAGCGGGAGCCCGGTTACGAGCAGTACTTC. Translation gives CASSHKREPGYEQYF.

This clone was seen once. The V and J genes are TRBV7-8 and TRBJ2-5; 8 positions match TRBD2. After removal of 5 bases from V and 1 base from J, the junction contained 15 bases not matched to a gene. The CDR3 sequence is 18 residues long. Germline CDR1 and CDR2: SGHVS and FQNEAQ. The CDR3 DNA sequence: TGTGCCAGCAGCCCACGGGAGGGCCTGGGCGGGACCCAAGAGACCCAGTACTTC. Protein product: CASSPREGLGGTQETQYF.

The CDR3 loop reads CASRRTANTEAFF. The CDR3, as DNA: TGTGCCAGCAGGCGCACAGCGAACACTGAAGCTTTCTTT. The chain combines TRBV28 with TRBJ1-1; D not certain. V was pared by 6 bases and J by 1 base, with 9 bases between. This CDR3 is built from 13 residues. Germline CDR1 and CDR2: MDHEN and SYDVKM.

This clone has only a few counts. The chain employs TRBV7-2 and TRBJ1-2, with D possibly TRBD1 on 6 matching bases. Germline CDR1 and CDR2: SGHTA and FQGNSA. The V gene lost 2 bases and the J gene lost 0 bases, with 22 bases spanning the gap. This CDR3 spans 19 amino acids. The CDR3 region is CASSLRSTGLATSNYGYTF. The CDR3 nucleotides are TGTGCCAGCAGCTTAAGAAGCACAGGGTTAGCCACCTCTAACTATGGCTACACCTTC.

The chain combines TRBV10-3 with TRBJ1-1, with TRBD1 identical over 12 bases. After removal of 10 bases from V and 1 base from J, the junction contained 7 bases not matched to a gene. Germline lookup yields CDR1 ENHRY and CDR2 SYGVKD. The CDR3 contains 15 residues. The CDR3 DNA is TGTGCCACTACCCCGGGACAGGGGGCGAACACTGAAGCTTTCTTT. Its protein product is CATTPGQGANTEAFF.

On this clone itself: This specimen includes other DNA sequences encoding the same CDR3. The genes are TRBV18 and TRBJ1-2; 8 nucleotides match TRBD1. The J segment lost 5 bases and the V segment lost 3 bases, leaving 2 bases of the junction unmatched. Per germline, CDR1 KGHSH and CDR2 LQKENI. This CDR3 is built from 13 residues. Here the CDR3 DNA reads TGTGCCAGCTCACCGACAGGGGAATATGGCTACACCTTC. It translates to CASSPTGEYGYTF. Full variable domain (missing parts from reference TRBV18 and TRBJ1-2): NAGVMQNPRHLVRRRGQEARLRCSPMKGHSHVYWYRQLPEEGLKFMVYLQKENIIDESGMPKERFSAEFPKEGPSILRIQQVVRGDSAAYFCASSPTGEYGYTFGSGTRLTVV.

In this sample, this clone turned up a few times. V gene TRBV28 combines with J gene TRBJ2-7; possible D gene TRBD2, 5 bases. Germline CDR1 is MDHEN and CDR2 is SYDVKM. The V end was cut by 7 bases, the J end by 2 bases, with 15 bases between. The CDR3 is made up of 14 amino acids. The CDR3 protein is CASTSGLATYEQYF. In DNA, the CDR3 is TGTGCCAGCACCTCCGGACTGGCTACCTACGAGCAGTACTTC.

The V gene is TRBV10-1, the J gene TRBJ2-5; D may be TRBD1 (5 bases). V gave up 0 bases and J gave up 2 bases, with 10 bases separating them. There are 15 residues in the CDR3. The germline CDR1 and CDR2 sequences are WNHNN and SYGVQD (reference sequence). The CDR3 bases are TGCGCCAGCAGTGAGTCGTCAGACAGACAAGAGACCCAGTACTTC. Translating it yields CASSESSDRQETQYF.

The chain combines TRBV5-5 with TRBJ2-1; D may be TRBD2 (6 bases). The V end was cut by 7 bases, the J end by 4 bases, with 15 bases between. The CDR3 runs to 14 residues. Germline V gives CDR1 SGHKS, CDR2 YYEKEE (reference sequence). CDR3 sequence: CASSSLGLYNEQFF. As DNA, the CDR3 is TGTGCCAGCTCGTCTCTGGGACTTTACAATGAGCAGTTCTTC.

The chain uses TRBV10-2 and TRBJ2-7, with D maybe TRBD2 (5 bases). CDR1 WSHSY and CDR2 SAAADI come from the germline V gene. The CDR3 has 15 amino acids. Trimming left V 4 bases short and J 0 bases short, with 13 bases between. The CDR3 DNA is TGCGCCAGCAGTGTTAGGAACGAGGGCTCCTACGAGCAGTACTTC. Amino acids: CASSVRNEGSYEQYF.

The chain employs TRBV6-5 and TRBJ1-5; weak D call: TRBD1 (6 bases). The CDR3 has 13 amino acids. CDR1 MNHEY and CDR2 SVGAGI come from the germline V gene. V was pared by 6 bases and J by 5 bases, with 11 bases between. CDR3 residues: CASRTTGYQPQHF. Written as DNA, the CDR3 is TGTGCCAGCAGAACCACAGGGTATCAGCCCCAGCATTTT.

The chain combines TRBV20-1 with TRBJ2-7, with D uncertain. The ends were cut back, 3 bases at V and 6 bases at J, with 9 bases in the middle. The CDR3 contains 11 residues. Germline assignment: CDR1 DFQATT and CDR2 SNEGSKA (reference sequence). The CDR3 loop is CSASPGPEQYF. CDR3 coding DNA: TGCAGTGCTAGTCCCGGTCCCGAGCAGTACTTC.

This clone was picked up a small number of times. The V gene is TRBV5-1, the J gene TRBJ1-6; no definite D call. This CDR3 region has 13 residues. Trimming stripped 0 bases from V and 7 bases from J, with 5 bases between. Germline CDR1 reads SGHRS; CDR2 reads YFSETQ. CDR3 residues: CASSLAQNSPLHF. As DNA, the CDR3 is TGCGCCAGCAGCTTGGCCCAGAATTCACCCCTCCACTTT.

The sample holds one count of this clone. The V call is TRBV3-1 (or the pseudogene TRBV3-2), the J call TRBJ1-2; no clear D gene. The CDR3 sequence is 12 residues long. The V and J ends lost 1 base and 4 bases respectively, with 4 bases between them. In germline, CDR1 is LGHDT, CDR2 YNNKEL (reference sequence). CDR3 loop: CASSQAIYGYTF. In DNA form, the CDR3 reads TGTGCCAGCAGCCAAGCCATCTATGGCTACACCTTC.

The rearrangement joins TRBV11-2 to TRBJ1-1, with a weak D call TRBD1 (6 bases). Germline CDR1 reads SGHAT; CDR2 reads FQNNGV. Trimming took off 5 bases at V and 5 bases at J, with 9 bases between the two ends. CDR3 length: 12 amino acids. The CDR3, as DNA: TGTGCCAGCAGCCGGACAGAGACTGAAGCTTTCTTT. It codes for CASSRTETEAFF. Looking up the rest from reference TRBV11-2 and TRBJ1-1 gives the full variable domain: EAGVAQSPRYKIIEKRQSVAFWCNPISGHATLYWYQQILGQGPKLLIQFQNNGVVDDSQLPKDRFSAERLKGVDSTLKIQPAKLEDSAVYLCASSRTETEAFFGQGTRLTVV.

The rearrangement links TRBV9 to TRBJ2-7; possible D gene TRBD1, 6 bases. The CDR3 runs 15 residues. V was clipped by 0 bases and J by 3 bases, with 13 bases between them. Germline V gene lookup returns CDR1 SGDLS and CDR2 YYNGEE. The chain's CDR3 is CASSVGLQGYYEQYF. CDR3 bases: TGTGCCAGCAGCGTAGGTTTGCAGGGGTACTACGAGCAGTACTTC.

Note on this clone: The sample carries other DNA sequences with the same CDR3. The rearrangement links TRBV7-2 to TRBJ1-5; D is unclear. V was pared by 1 base and J by 2 bases, with 6 bases between. The CDR3 runs to 14 residues. CDR1 and CDR2 from the germline V gene are SGHTA and FQGNSA. CDR3 nucleotides: TGTGCCAGCAGCTTAGGGCAGGGCAATCAGCCCCAGCATTTT. Translating it yields CASSLGQGNQPQHF.

This rearrangement joins TRBV18 to TRBJ2-4; TRBD2 might be the D (6 bases). The CDR3 totals 16 residues. Germline CDR1 KGHSH, CDR2 LQKENI. The V end lost 3 bases, the J end lost 0 bases, and 12 bases lay between the germline ends. The CDR3 DNA sequence: TGTGCCAGCTCACCCCGGGGGAACCTAGCCAAAAACATTCAGTACTTC. It specifies CASSPRGNLAKNIQYF.

V usage is TRBV27 and J usage is TRBJ1-2, with D possibly being TRBD1 (6 bases). The CDR3 covers 16 residues. Between the trimmed V and J ends, which lost 3 bases and 3 bases, there was a span of 17 bases. The germline V gene has CDR1 MNHEY and CDR2 SMNVEV (reference sequence). In DNA form, the CDR3 reads TGTGCCAGCAGTTTTGGTTCCGGGGGGCCCCACTATGGCTACACCTTC. As protein: CASSFGSGGPHYGYTF.

The chain recombines TRBV7-8 with TRBJ1-1, with D perhaps matching TRBD1 (6 bases). The CDR3 loop spans 14 amino acids. V dropped 6 bases and J dropped 0 bases, with 11 bases sitting between them. The V gene's germline CDR1 is SGHVS and CDR2 FQNEAQ. The CDR3 spells CASRKQGLNTEAFF. The CDR3 DNA reads as TGTGCCAGCAGGAAACAGGGTTTGAACACTGAAGCTTTCTTT.